The 14 T cell receptor beta chains below all came from one sample that was sequenced in a study of cytomegalovirus exposure and HLA in healthy donors. Sequenced by immunoSEQ multiplex PCR; TCRdb stores in-frame clones only, minus some. The profile shows some 120,000 clones, about nine tenths of them singletons. Specimen: PBMCs. All receptors come from a man between 25 and 39 years old in good health and CMV-seronegative.

The V call is TRBV10-3, the J call TRBJ2-3, with 9 bases that match TRBD2. The CDR3 runs to 14 residues. Losses at the gene ends were 11 bases for V and 6 bases for J; bases not matched to a gene: 12. Germline lookup yields CDR1 ENHRY and CDR2 SYGVKD. The CDR3 is CAASPAGGDDTQYF. The CDR3 coding sequence is TGTGCCGCCTCCCCCGCGGGAGGGGACGATACGCAGTATTTT.

V gene TRBV7-2 combines with J gene TRBJ2-2; 8 positions match TRBD1. Germline CDR1 SGHTA, CDR2 FQGNSA. Trimming took 5 bases from V and 1 from J; bases not matched to a gene: 6. The CDR3 runs to 16 residues. As DNA, the CDR3 is TGTGCCAGCAGCCCCTTCAGGGGGCGGAACACCGGGGAGCTGTTTTTT. Translation gives CASSPFRGRNTGELFF.

This chain links TRBV7-7 with TRBJ2-7; 7 nucleotides agree with TRBD2. The CDR3 totals 15 residues. The J segment lost 3 bases and the V segment lost 5 bases, leaving 10 bases of the junction unmatched. The V gene's germline CDR1 is SSHAT and CDR2 FNYEAQ (reference sequence). DNA for the CDR3: TGTGCCAGCAGCCCCCACGGCGGGGGATACTACGAGCAGTACTTC. The encoded protein is CASSPHGGGYYEQYF.

The chain has TRBV5-1 and TRBJ2-7, with D perhaps matching TRBD1 (5 bases). The CDR3 has 17 amino acids. Trimming left V 0 bases short and J 6 bases short, with 22 bases between. Germline CDR1 is SGHRS and CDR2 is YFSETQ. CDR3 nucleotides: TGCGCCAGCAGCTTGGTCTTGGGTGGGCAGGGTCTTCGCGAGCAGTACTTC. It specifies CASSLVLGGQGLREQYF. The complete variable domain, with remaining parts taken from reference TRBV5-1 and TRBJ2-7, reads KAGVTQTPRYLIKTRGQQVTLSCSPISGHRSVSWYQQTPGQGLQFLFEYFSETQRNKGNFPGRFSGRQFSNSRSEMNVSTLELGDSALYLCASSLVLGGQGLREQYFGPGTRLTVT.

The rearrangement joins TRBV15 to TRBJ1-1; 7 bases line up with TRBD1. Germline V lookup: CDR1 LNHNV, CDR2 YYDKDF (reference sequence). Trimming cost V 5 bases and J 6 bases; bases outside gene matches: 12. The CDR3 is made up of 15 amino acids. CDR3 in amino acids: CATSPEGAPGAEAFF. CDR3 DNA: TGTGCCACCAGCCCCGAGGGGGCCCCCGGGGCTGAAGCTTTCTTT.

V usage is TRBV6-4 and J usage is TRBJ2-5, with D perhaps matching TRBD1 (6 bases). Germline lookup yields CDR1 MRHNA and CDR2 SNTAGT. The germline V and J ends were trimmed by 4 bases and 2 bases, with 14 bases remaining between them. CDR3 length: 15 amino acids. The CDR3 DNA follows: TGTGCCAGCAGTGCCGGGCAGGGACAACAAGAGACCCAGTACTTC. Amino acids: CASSAGQGQQETQYF.

The chain links TRBV7-2 to TRBJ2-7; 9 bases agree with TRBD2. CDR1 is SGHTA and CDR2 is FQGNSA in the germline V gene. The CDR3 sequence is 16 residues long. J lost 4 bases, V lost 0 bases, and 7 bases had no gene match. The CDR3 nucleotides read TGTGCCAGCAGCTTAGCGGGACTAGCTGATCTTTACGAGCAGTACTTC. Protein product: CASSLAGLADLYEQYF.

The chain employs TRBV15 and TRBJ2-2; TRBD2 matches 7 bases. After removal of 0 bases from V and 0 bases from J, the junction contained 13 bases not matched to a gene. The V gene's germline CDR1 is LNHNV and CDR2 YYDKDF (reference sequence). The CDR3 extends over 20 amino acids. The CDR3, as DNA: TGTGCCACCAGCAGAGATAGCCCCGAACTAGCGATCGCGAACACCGGGGAGCTGTTTTTT. Protein sequence: CATSRDSPELAIANTGELFF.

This rearrangement joins TRBV19 to TRBJ2-7; 7 bases agree with TRBD1. The CDR3 length is 13 residues. The junction had 7 bases not matched to a gene; V was cut back by 5 bases and J by 6 bases. The V gene's germline CDR1 is LNHDA and CDR2 SQIVND (reference sequence). DNA of the CDR3: TGTGCCAGTAGTGGGACAGCCGCGGTCGAGCAGTACTTC. Translating it yields CASSGTAAVEQYF.

The chain links TRBV29-1 to TRBJ2-1; TRBD2 aligns across 8 bases. The CDR3 is 16 amino acids. The junction had 7 bases not matched to a gene; V was cut back by 0 bases and J by 3 bases. The germline V gene encodes CDR1 SQVTM and CDR2 ANQGSEA. The CDR3 sequence is CSVEDQIAGRYNEQFF. In DNA, the CDR3 is TGCAGCGTTGAAGATCAAATAGCGGGACGCTACAATGAGCAGTTCTTC.

The chain couples TRBV7-3 to TRBJ1-3, with D perhaps TRBD1 (5 bases). This CDR3 region has 14 residues. V dropped 1 base and J dropped 7 bases, with 11 bases sitting between them. Germline CDR1 reads SGHTA; CDR2 reads FQGTGA. CDR3 nucleotide sequence: TGTGCCAGCAGCTTAATCGGACAAGACAACACCATATATTTT. Its translation: CASSLIGQDNTIYF. Full variable domain (rest looked up from reference TRBV7-3 and TRBJ1-3): GAGVSQTPSNKVTEKGKYVELRCDPISGHTALYWYRQSLGQGPEFLIYFQGTGAADDSGLPNDRFFAVRPEGSVSTLKIQRTERGDSAVYLCASSLIGQDNTIYFGEGSWLTVV.

The chain carries TRBV28 and TRBJ2-5; D call uncertain. Deletions cut 8 bases from V and 4 bases from J, with 14 bases between. The length of the CDR3 is 13 residues. Germline-derived CDR1 and CDR2 are MDHEN and SYDVKM. This CDR3 reads CASSSGSRETQYF. The CDR3 nucleotides read TGTGCCAGCTCTTCGGGTTCCCGAGAGACCCAGTACTTC.

This chain links TRBV6-1 with TRBJ2-1, with 7 bases aligning to TRBD2. Unmatched junction bases numbered 11, after V lost 6 bases and J lost 15 bases. Germline CDR1 and CDR2: MNHNS and SASEGT. This CDR3 has 12 amino acids. CDR3 sequence: CASSPTSPEAFF. CDR3 DNA sequence: TGTGCCAGCAGCCCGACTAGCCCGGAGGCGTTCTTC.

Only a few counts were recorded for this clone. V gene TRBV6-1 combines with J gene TRBJ2-2; 8 nucleotides agree with TRBD2. V shed 5 bases, J shed 7 bases, and the junction held 6 bases outside the gene matches. The germline V gene encodes CDR1 MNHNS and CDR2 SASEGT. This CDR3 has 14 residues. DNA for the CDR3: TGTGCCAGCAGTTCGGGAGGGGAGGGCGGGGAGCTGTTTTTT. Translation gives CASSSGGEGGELFF.